Detailed here is one T cell receptor beta chain. Its antigen is undetermined. Looked up from germline, CDR1 is SGHTS and CDR2 is YDEGEE. The CDR3 runs 15 residues. Trimming stripped 5 bases from V and 2 bases from J, with 14 bases between. The method was immunoSEQ multiplex PCR; TCRdb's version includes in-frame clones alone and lacks a portion of them. The sample holds some 90,000 clones, approximately 87% seen once. The data derive from a study of graft-versus-host responses after intestinal transplantation. Regarding the study as a whole: Recipient marrow showed GvH clones, some seen first in ileum or blood.

This clonotype was sampled from a human donor who received an intestinal transplant. The sequenced sample was unstimulated CD4+ T cells sorted from spleen or lymph node cells, obtained before intestinal transplant. The chain employs TRBV5-8 and TRBJ2-4, with a weak D call TRBD1 (5 bases). The DNA of the CDR3 is TGTGCCAGCAGGGTATCCCAGGGCCCCAAAAACATTCAGTACTTC. Translation gives CASRVSQGPKNIQYF.